The TCR beta chain described here comes from a study of shared clonotypes between healthy human individuals. This CDR3 is built from 11 residues. Germline V gene data show CDR1 as GTSNPN and CDR2 as SVGIG (reference sequence). CD45RO-negative cells were positively selected for CCR7, leaving out terminally differentiated effector memory CD45RA+ cells. Donors comprised healthy HIV-negative adults lacking recent acute infections or vaccinations. Concerning this clone itself: Its cognate antigen is unknown. At one end the junction does not follow the germline gene, possibly because of a read error.

Generated by immunoSEQ multiplex PCR, the TCRdb table keeps only in-frame clones and is missing some. The table has over 2 million clones, roughly 94% seen once. General study results and limits: Larger estimated richness was generally recorded for naive subsets relative to memory subsets.

Sequenced: naive CD8+ T cells sorted from blood. This sequence originates from a man younger than 35 in good health. This chain uses TRBV30 with TRBJ1-1; D is uncertain. CDR3 region: CAWSLNAEAFF. The CDR3 DNA is TGTGCCTGGAGTCTGAACGCTGAAGCTTTCTTT.